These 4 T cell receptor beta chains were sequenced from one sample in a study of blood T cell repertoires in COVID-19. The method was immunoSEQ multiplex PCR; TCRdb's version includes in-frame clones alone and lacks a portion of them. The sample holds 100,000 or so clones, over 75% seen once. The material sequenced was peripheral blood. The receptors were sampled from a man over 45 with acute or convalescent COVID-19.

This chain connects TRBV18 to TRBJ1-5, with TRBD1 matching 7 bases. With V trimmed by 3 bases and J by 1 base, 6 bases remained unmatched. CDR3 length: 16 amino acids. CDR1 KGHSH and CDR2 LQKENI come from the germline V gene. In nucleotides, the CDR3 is TGTGCCAGCTCACCCTGGACAGGATTGAGCAATCAGCCCCAGCATTTT. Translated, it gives CASSPWTGLSNQPQHF.

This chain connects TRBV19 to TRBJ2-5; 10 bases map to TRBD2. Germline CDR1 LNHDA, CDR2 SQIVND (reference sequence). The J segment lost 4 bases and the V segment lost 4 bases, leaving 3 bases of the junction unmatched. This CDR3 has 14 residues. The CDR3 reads CASSRLAGGETQYF. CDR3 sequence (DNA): TGTGCCAGTAGTAGACTAGCGGGTGGAGAGACCCAGTACTTC.

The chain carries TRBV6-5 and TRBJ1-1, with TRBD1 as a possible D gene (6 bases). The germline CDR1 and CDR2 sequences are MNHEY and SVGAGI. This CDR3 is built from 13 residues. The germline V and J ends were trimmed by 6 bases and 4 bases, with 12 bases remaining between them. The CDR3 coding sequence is TGTGCCAGCAGGGACAGCATAATCACTGAAGCTTTCTTT. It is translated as CASRDSIITEAFF.

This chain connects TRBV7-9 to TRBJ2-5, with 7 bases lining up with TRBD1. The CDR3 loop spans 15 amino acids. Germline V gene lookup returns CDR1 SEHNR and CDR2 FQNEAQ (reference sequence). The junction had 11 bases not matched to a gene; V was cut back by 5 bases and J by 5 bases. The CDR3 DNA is TGTGCCAGCAGCCATTATCAGGGGGTAGGCGAGACCCAGTACTTC. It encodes CASSHYQGVGETQYF.